Listed below are T cell receptor beta chains from one sample, sequenced in a study of T cell repertoires in cytomegalovirus infection. TCRdb re-derived calls from the reads in MiXCR, one entry per CDR3 protein. The sample records 750,000 to 900,000 distinct CDR3 sequences, 29% being singletons. Antigens for these TCRs are unknown. The source material was cultured CD8+ T cells from PBMCs, sampled from culture after CMV antigen stimulation. These TCRs come from a human donor in good health (CMV status not recorded). Some clones in this sample may be carry-over from other donors' samples. The CDR3 runs from the conserved cysteine through the conserved F or W. Each record gives: V gene, D gene, J gene, clone size, CDR3 DNA, CDR3 protein. A D gene is named only where the DNA matches it firmly. Expanded clones are given a class, and other clones once, few, many or no size at all.

>TRBV12-5|.|TRBJ2-7|.
TGTGCTAGTGGTGGACATGTGCTTGGCGAGCAGTACTTC
CASGGHVLGEQYF
>TRBV4-1|.|TRBJ1-1|.
TGCGCCAGCAGCCAACAGGGGAGCGGGAACACTGAAGCTTTCTTT
CASSQQGSGNTEAFF
>TRBV7-2|.|TRBJ2-2|many
TGTGCCAGCAGCTCCAGGGGAGCCGGGGAGCTGTTTTTT
CASSSRGAGELFF
>TRBV7-9|.|TRBJ2-1|.
TGTGCCAGCAGCTCACTGAGAGCGGGCCACAATGAGCAGTTCTTC
CASSSLRAGHNEQFF
>TRBV2|.|TRBJ1-2|.
TGTGCCTCTTGGGGGGCTTATGGCTACACCTTC
CASWGAYGYTF
>TRBV24-1|.|TRBJ1-2|.
TGTGCCACCAGTGATTCCAGGGACGGCTACACCTTC
CATSDSRDGYTF
>TRBV19|TRBD1|TRBJ1-1|few
TGTGCCAGTAGTATCACGCTTTTGGACAGGGGCGCTGAAGCTTTCTTT
CASSITLLDRGAEAFF
>TRBV4-1|.|TRBJ1-1|few
TGCGCCAGCAGCCAAGTAATAGGGGTCGAAGCTTTCTTT
CASSQVIGVEAFF
>TRBV7-6|TRBD1|TRBJ1-2|.
TGTGCCACCGTGACAGGGGGCGAAGGGGACTATGGCTACACCTTC
CATVTGGEGDYGYTF
>TRBV9|.|TRBJ2-7|few
TGTGCCAGCAGCGTAGCGTACGGCTCCTACGAGCAGTACTTC
CASSVAYGSYEQYF
>TRBV11-1|TRBD1|TRBJ2-2|many
TGTGCCAGCAGCAGGACAGGGAACACCGGGGAGCTGTTTTTT
CASSRTGNTGELFF
>TRBV27|TRBD1|TRBJ2-1|.
TGTGCCAGCTTCGGACAGGGGTCCTACAATGAGCAGTTCTTC
CASFGQGSYNEQFF
>TRBV19|.|TRBJ2-5|.
TGTGCCAGTAGTATGGGCAGGGGGAGGCAAGAGACCCAGTACTTC
CASSMGRGRQETQYF
>TRBV12-5|TRBD1|TRBJ1-1|.
TGTGCTAGTGGTTACCTGACAGGGGTGGATACTAAAGCTTTCTTT
CASGYLTGVDTKAFF
>TRBV7-6|TRBD2|TRBJ2-1|.
TGTGCCAGCAGCTTGGGACTAGCGGGGGCCCTTCTCTACAATGAGCAGTTCTTC
CASSLGLAGALLYNEQFF
>TRBV7-9|.|TRBJ2-5|few
TGTGCCAGCAGCGGTTCGGGAACTATAGAGACCCAGTACTTC
CASSGSGTIETQYF
>TRBV29-1|.|TRBJ2-1|.
TGCAGCGTTGGGACCCTTGAGCAGTTCTTC
CSVGTLEQFF
>TRBV9|.|TRBJ2-6|.
TGTGCCAGCAGCGTAGTGGGCCGTGGTAGGACCTCTAACGGGGCCAACGTCCTGACTTTC
CASSVVGRGRTSNGANVLTF
>TRBV15|.|TRBJ1-2|.
TGTGCCACCAGCAGAGCAGGACAGAACTATGGCTACACCTTC
CATSRAGQNYGYTF
>TRBV25-1|TRBD1|TRBJ2-3|once
TGTGCCAGCAGTGAATACCTAGTACGGGACAGGGACGGACATACGCAGTATTTT
CASSEYLVRDRDGHTQYF
>TRBV9|.|TRBJ2-2|.
TGTGCCAGCAGCGTAGCTAGGGGAACGAACACCGGGGAGCTGTTTTTT
CASSVARGTNTGELFF
>TRBV7-6|.|TRBJ2-2|many
TGTGCCAGCAGCGTAATGAACACCGGGGAGCTGTTTTTT
CASSVMNTGELFF
>TRBV19|TRBD1|TRBJ2-6|many
TGTGCCAGTAGTTACAGGGGATACTCTGGGGCCAACGTCCTGACTTTC
CASSYRGYSGANVLTF
>TRBV5-1|.|TRBJ2-7|.
TGCGCCAGCAGCTTGGGCAGTCTAACCTACGAGCAGTACTTC
CASSLGSLTYEQYF
>TRBV28|.|TRBJ2-2|few
TGTGCCAGCAGTGGAGTAGCGGCCGGGGAGCTGTTTTTT
CASSGVAAGELFF
>TRBV7-9|TRBD1|TRBJ1-1|.
TGTGCCAGCAGTTCCCCGGGACAGGGGGATGCTGAAGCTTTCTTT
CASSSPGQGDAEAFF
>TRBV7-9|TRBD2|TRBJ2-5|many
TGTGCCAGCACCCCACGGGCGGGGGACGCTGGGACCCAGTACTTC
CASTPRAGDAGTQYF
>TRBV6-5|.|TRBJ2-6|.
TGTGCCAGCAGTTACTCGTACACGGAAATGTTGGCCAACGTCCTGACTTTC
CASSYSYTEMLANVLTF
>TRBV7-9|TRBD2|TRBJ2-3|.
TGTGCCAGCAGTTCAGACCGCAGCGGGGGCCCTAGCACAGATACGCAGTATTTT
CASSSDRSGGPSTDTQYF
>TRBV6-2/TRBV6-3|.|TRBJ2-5|.
TGTGCCAGCAGTCCCTTCGGGACCCCTCAAGAGACCCAGTACTTC
CASSPFGTPQETQYF
>TRBV5-1|TRBD2|TRBJ2-3|.
TGCGCCAGCAGCCGAGGACTAGCGGCGCCTTCAGTGGATACGCAGTATTTT
CASSRGLAAPSVDTQYF
>TRBV7-6|TRBD1|TRBJ2-3|.
TGTGCCAGCAGCCCCTTCACCGGGACAGGGGGCACAGATACGCAGTATTTT
CASSPFTGTGGTDTQYF
>TRBV6-2/TRBV6-3|.|TRBJ1-2|.
TGTGCCAGCAGTTTCGGCCACAGGGAAGGTGGCTACACCTTC
CASSFGHREGGYTF
>TRBV7-2|.|TRBJ1-3|many
TGTGCCAGCAGCTTAGTTGAGGCCCACTCTGGAAACACCATATATTTT
CASSLVEAHSGNTIYF
>TRBV7-2|.|TRBJ1-6|many
TGTGCCAGCAGCTTAGACACAGGCAGAAATTCACCCCTCCACTTT
CASSLDTGRNSPLHF
>TRBV18|.|TRBJ1-1|few
TGTGCCAGCTCACCACCGACTAGAGGACCTAACACTGAAGCTTTCTTT
CASSPPTRGPNTEAFF
>TRBV23-1|.|TRBJ1-1|.
TGCGCCAGCAGTCGACCTGACGGTGAAGCTTTCTTT
CASSRPDGEAFF
>TRBV3-1|.|TRBJ1-5|once
TGTGCCAGCAGCCAAGGCGGAAAAAGCGGATTCAATCAGCCCCAGCATTTT
CASSQGGKSGFNQPQHF
>TRBV7-9|.|TRBJ1-1|few
TGTGCCAGCAGCTTAGGCGTTACTGGGACGGTGAACACTGAAGCTTTCTTT
CASSLGVTGTVNTEAFF
>TRBV27|.|TRBJ2-4|few
TGTGCCAGCTCCGACGGAAACATTCAGTACTTC
CASSDGNIQYF
>TRBV7-6|TRBD2|TRBJ2-1|.
TGTGCCAGCAGCCGCCCACTAGCGCCTGCAGAGAATGAGCAGTTCTTC
CASSRPLAPAENEQFF
>TRBV19|TRBD1|TRBJ1-2|.
TGTGCCAGTCTCGAGGGACAGGTCGGGTCCGACTATGGCTACACCTTC
CASLEGQVGSDYGYTF
>TRBV4-1|TRBD2|TRBJ2-7|.
TGCGCCAGCAGCCAAGATCCCGCAGCGGGGGGGTCCTACGAGCAGTACTTC
CASSQDPAAGGSYEQYF
>TRBV6-6|.|TRBJ1-3|few
TGTGCCAGCAGTTACTCGAACGGAAACACCATATATTTT
CASSYSNGNTIYF
>TRBV7-2|TRBD2|TRBJ2-5|many
TGTGCCAGCAGCCCGGGACTAGCGGCTATTATGCAAGAGACCCAGTACTTC
CASSPGLAAIMQETQYF
>TRBV6-5|.|TRBJ2-2|.
TGTGCCAGCAGTTCCCGACGGACGAACACCGGGGAGCTGTTTTTT
CASSSRRTNTGELFF
>TRBV6-5|.|TRBJ2-3|few
TGTGCCAGCAGTTACGGGACGGAATTCACAGATACGCAGTATTTT
CASSYGTEFTDTQYF
>TRBV4-1|.|TRBJ2-4|few
TGCGCCAGCAGCCAAGAAGGCGGGGTGGTAAACATTCAGTACTTC
CASSQEGGVVNIQYF
>TRBV10-3|.|TRBJ2-2|.
TGTGCCATCGGTTTAAACACAGGCCACGGGGAGCTGTTTTTT
CAIGLNTGHGELFF
>TRBV20-1|.|TRBJ2-5|.
TGCAGTGCTAGAGATTGGGGCAGGGACCACCAAGAGACCCAGTACTTC
CSARDWGRDHQETQYF
>TRBV27|.|TRBJ1-5|.
TGTGCCAGCAGCCCCACCCAAAGAGGGGTTTGGCAGCCCCAGCATTTT
CASSPTQRGVWQPQHF
>TRBV20-1|.|TRBJ2-2|.
TGCAGTGCTAGAGATTGGGAGAGGGCACCCACCGGGGAGCTGTTTTTT
CSARDWERAPTGELFF
>TRBV27|TRBD1|TRBJ1-2|few
TGTGCCAGCAGTAAATTTTCGGACAGGGTCTATGGCTACACCTTC
CASSKFSDRVYGYTF